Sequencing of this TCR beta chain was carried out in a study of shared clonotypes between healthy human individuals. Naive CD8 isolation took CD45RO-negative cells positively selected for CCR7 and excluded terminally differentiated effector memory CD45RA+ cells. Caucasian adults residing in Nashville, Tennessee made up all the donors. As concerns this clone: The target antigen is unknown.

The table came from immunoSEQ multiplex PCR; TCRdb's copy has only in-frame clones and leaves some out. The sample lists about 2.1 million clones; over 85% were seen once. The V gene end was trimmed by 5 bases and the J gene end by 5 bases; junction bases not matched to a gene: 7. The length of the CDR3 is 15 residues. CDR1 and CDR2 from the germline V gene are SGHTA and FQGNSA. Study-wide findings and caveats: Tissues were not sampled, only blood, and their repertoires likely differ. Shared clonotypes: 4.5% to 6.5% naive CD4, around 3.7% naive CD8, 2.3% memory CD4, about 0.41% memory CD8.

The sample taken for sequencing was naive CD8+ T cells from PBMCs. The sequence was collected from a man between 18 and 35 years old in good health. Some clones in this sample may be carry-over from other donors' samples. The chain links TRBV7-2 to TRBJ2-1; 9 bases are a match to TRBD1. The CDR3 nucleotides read TGTGCCAGCAGCACCTTCCGGACAGGGGACAATGAGCAGTTCTTC. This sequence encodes CASSTFRTGDNEQFF.